These 12 T cell receptor beta chains originate from one sample sequenced in a study of radiotherapy plus CTLA-4 blockade in lung cancer. Profiled with immunoSEQ multiplex PCR; TCRdb holds only in-frame clones, not every one. The sample includes 70,000 to 100,000 clones, around 87% seen only once; the top ten take approximately 1.9%. Sample: peripheral blood, taken from a patient treated with radiotherapy plus ipilimumab. These receptors all stem from a human donor with non-small cell lung cancer who had a partial response to radiotherapy plus ipilimumab.

This clone occurred once. This chain joins TRBV10-3 and TRBJ2-5; 10 bases fit TRBD1. There are 15 residues in the CDR3. V lost 2 bases, J lost 5 bases, and 5 bases stayed unmatched. Per the germline V gene, CDR1 is ENHRY and CDR2 is SYGVKD. For the CDR3, the DNA is TGTGCCATCAGTGAGAGGACAGGGGGAAGGGAGACCCAGTACTTC. Its protein is CAISERTGGRETQYF.

The V call is TRBV15, the J call TRBJ2-1; unclear D gene. The CDR3 covers 13 residues. V gave up 4 bases and J gave up 5 bases, with 9 bases separating them. CDR1 and CDR2 from the germline V gene are LNHNV and YYDKDF (reference sequence). Here the CDR3 reads CATSNRADNEQFF. CDR3 bases: TGTGCCACCAGCAACAGAGCCGACAATGAGCAGTTCTTC.

This chain uses TRBV18 with TRBJ2-2; D unclear. CDR3 length: 15 amino acids. V was cut by 1 base and J by 4 bases, with 10 bases left in between. Per the germline V gene, CDR1 is KGHSH and CDR2 is LQKENI. The CDR3 nucleotides are TGTGCCAGCTCACCACTAGTTTCGGGCACCGGGGAGCTGTTTTTT. Protein product: CASSPLVSGTGELFF.

V gene TRBV6-1 combines with J gene TRBJ1-2; 8 bases line up with TRBD1. Germline CDR1 reads MNHNS; CDR2 reads SASEGT. Trimming took 4 bases from V and 2 from J; bases not matched to a gene: 9. The CDR3 spans 16 residues. CDR3 sequence reads: CASSVRQGPINYGYTF. CDR3 sequence (DNA): TGTGCCAGCAGTGTGCGACAGGGGCCGATCAACTATGGCTACACCTTC.

V and J are TRBV18 and TRBJ1-1; TRBD1 matches 7 bases. The trim removed 4 bases at V and 3 bases at J, leaving 2 bases unmatched. The CDR3 has 13 residues. Looked up from germline, CDR1 is KGHSH and CDR2 is LQKENI. The DNA of the CDR3 is TGTGCCAGCTCACTCGACAGGGACACTGAAGCTTTCTTT. It is translated as CASSLDRDTEAFF. The full variable domain, with the rest looked up from reference TRBV18 and TRBJ1-1, is NAGVMQNPRHLVRRRGQEARLRCSPMKGHSHVYWYRQLPEEGLKFMVYLQKENIIDESGMPKERFSAEFPKEGPSILRIQQVVRGDSAAYFCASSLDRDTEAFFGQGTRLTVV.

The rearrangement joins TRBV23-1 to TRBJ1-1, with a possible D match to TRBD1 (5 bases). TRBV23-1 is reported as an ORF; its role is uncertain. The CDR3 sequence is 15 residues long. The germline V and J ends were trimmed by 2 bases and 7 bases, with 17 bases remaining between them. CDR3 nucleotides: TGCGCCAGCAGTCAAACCCAACCGGAAGACAGTGAAGCTTTCTTT. Protein product: CASSQTQPEDSEAFF.

The gene calls are TRBV28 and TRBJ1-1, with 10 nucleotides matching TRBD1. The CDR3 is 14 residues long. Per germline, CDR1 MDHEN and CDR2 SYDVKM. J lost 4 bases, V lost 10 bases, and 9 bases had no gene match. The CDR3 reads CATHRQGAPTEAFF. CDR3 DNA: TGTGCCACCCACCGACAGGGGGCGCCCACTGAAGCTTTCTTT.

This chain joins TRBV19 and TRBJ1-5; D ambiguous. The CDR3 sequence is 16 residues long. Between the trimmed V and J ends, which lost 3 bases and 5 bases, there was a span of 17 bases. Germline lookup yields CDR1 LNHDA and CDR2 SQIVND (reference sequence). This chain's CDR3 is CASSMSPPRSYQPQHF. The DNA for the CDR3 is TGTGCCAGTAGTATGAGTCCACCGAGGAGCTATCAGCCCCAGCATTTT.

The J gene is TRBJ2-5, the V gene TRBV2; TRBD2 is a possible D gene (7 bases). The CDR3 contains 15 residues. Per the germline V gene, CDR1 is SNHLY and CDR2 is FYNNEI. The germline V and J ends were trimmed by 4 bases and 5 bases, with 17 bases remaining between them. This CDR3 reads CASSGPFGGRETQYF. The DNA of the CDR3 is TGTGCCAGCAGTGGACCCTTCGGGGGGCGGGAGACCCAGTACTTC.

The rearrangement joins TRBV18 to TRBJ1-2; 10 bases align to TRBD1. The CDR3 consists of 14 residues. CDR1 is KGHSH and CDR2 is LQKENI in the germline V gene. The V gene end was trimmed by 6 bases and the J gene end by 7 bases; junction bases not matched to a gene: 8. The CDR3 protein is CASSKTGGEGGYTF. The CDR3 DNA follows: TGTGCCAGCTCCAAGACAGGGGGCGAGGGTGGCTACACCTTC.

The V and J genes are TRBV5-1 and TRBJ1-4; no firm D call. Trimming took 0 bases from V and 4 from J, leaving 13 bases between them. The germline V gene encodes CDR1 SGHRS and CDR2 YFSETQ. The CDR3 runs 16 residues. CDR3 region: CASSLAETRGNEKLFF. In nucleotides, the CDR3 is TGCGCCAGCAGCTTGGCAGAGACGCGGGGTAATGAAAAACTGTTTTTT.

This clone is a singleton in its sample. The chain combines TRBV27 with TRBJ2-7; D not resolved. Trimming took off 4 bases at V and 0 bases at J, with 10 bases between the two ends. The CDR3 is made up of 14 amino acids. Germline V gene sequence: CDR1 MNHEY, CDR2 SMNVEV (reference sequence). The CDR3 DNA sequence: TGTGCCAGCAGTTCCGCGTTTACCTCCTACGAGCAGTACTTC. It encodes CASSSAFTSYEQYF.